The 17 T cell receptor beta chains below were found in one sample sequenced in a study of shared clonotypes between healthy human individuals. CD45RO-negative, CCR7-positively selected cells formed the naive CD8 fraction, excluding terminally differentiated effector memory CD45RA+ cells. The assay was immunoSEQ multiplex PCR, and TCRdb's table has in-frame clones only and misses some. The sample contains under 1 million clones, almost 95% of which appear only once. Sequencing was performed on naive CD8+ T cells sorted from blood. All receptors come from a man aged 25 to 40 in good health.

This sequence joins TRBV5-4 and TRBJ2-1; 8 nucleotides align to TRBD2. Germline CDR1 reads SGHNT; CDR2 reads YYREEE (reference sequence). There are 16 residues in the CDR3. V lost 0 bases, J lost 2 bases, and 4 bases stayed unmatched. The CDR3 nucleotides are TGTGCCAGCAGCTTGGGAACTAGCGGTACCTACAATGAGCAGTTCTTC. Translated: CASSLGTSGTYNEQFF.

The CDR3 reads CASSELPGVMKTQYF. The CDR3 DNA reads TGTGCCAGCAGTGAGCTCCCAGGGGTAATGAAGACCCAGTACTTC. The chain combines TRBV2 with TRBJ2-5, with D maybe TRBD1 (6 bases). This CDR3 has 15 amino acids. CDR1 SNHLY and CDR2 FYNNEI come from the germline V gene. V lost 3 bases to trimming and J lost 6 bases, with 17 bases between them.

A few counts support this clone. The rearrangement uses TRBV14 and TRBJ1-1, with a possible D match to TRBD1 (5 bases). The V and J ends lost 6 bases and 0 bases respectively, with 8 bases between them. CDR1 is SGHDN, CDR2 FVKESK, per germline. The CDR3 is 13 residues long. The CDR3 protein is CASSDRVNTEAFF. The CDR3 nucleotides read TGTGCCAGCAGTGACAGAGTGAACACTGAAGCTTTCTTT.

The rearrangement joins TRBV11-2 to TRBJ1-2; possible D gene TRBD1, 5 bases. V gave up 0 bases and J gave up 4 bases, with 12 bases separating them. CDR3 length equals 15 residues. The germline V gene has CDR1 SGHAT and CDR2 FQNNGV. The CDR3 here is CASSLEAGLSYGYTF. The CDR3 region has the DNA TGTGCCAGCAGCTTAGAAGCAGGGTTGTCCTATGGCTACACCTTC.

V is TRBV27 and J is TRBJ2-1; 7 bases map to TRBD1. The germline CDR1 and CDR2 sequences are MNHEY and SMNVEV (reference sequence). The CDR3 length is 13 residues. The junction had 3 bases not matched to a gene; V was cut back by 4 bases and J by 6 bases. Here the CDR3 DNA reads TGTGCCAGCAGTTACACAGGGGCCAATGAGCAGTTCTTC. Translating it yields CASSYTGANEQFF.

This chain connects TRBV7-3 to TRBJ2-7; D perhaps matches TRBD1 (5 bases). Germline assignment: CDR1 SGHTA and CDR2 FQGTGA. The V gene lost 8 bases and the J gene lost 2 bases, with 13 bases spanning the gap. This CDR3 contains 13 residues. The CDR3 nucleotides are TGTGCCAGCGCTCTAGGGGCACCCTACGAGCAGTACTTC. Translating it yields CASALGAPYEQYF. The full variable domain, completed using reference TRBV7-3 and TRBJ2-7, is GAGVSQTPSNKVTEKGKYVELRCDPISGHTALYWYRQSLGQGPEFLIYFQGTGAADDSGLPNDRFFAVRPEGSVSTLKIQRTERGDSAVYLCASALGAPYEQYFGPGTRLTVT.

The genes are TRBV27 and TRBJ1-5; 8 bases are shared with TRBD1. V was clipped by 6 bases and J by 3 bases; unmatched bases: 4. Germline V gives CDR1 MNHEY, CDR2 SMNVEV (reference sequence). The CDR3 loop spans 14 amino acids. The CDR3 loop is CASRSTGDNQPQHF. As DNA, the CDR3 is TGTGCCAGCAGGTCGACAGGGGACAATCAGCCCCAGCATTTT.

This chain links TRBV2 with TRBJ1-1, with 9 nucleotides matching TRBD1. V lost 4 bases, J lost 5 bases, and 11 bases stayed unmatched. Germline V gene data show CDR1 as SNHLY and CDR2 as FYNNEI. There are 16 residues in the CDR3. For the CDR3, the DNA is TGTGCCAGCAGTGGTCCCGGGACAGGGATCGGGACTGAAGCTTTCTTT. Translation gives CASSGPGTGIGTEAFF.

CDR3 sequence: CASSSTASGNTIYF. The CDR3 DNA reads TGTGCCAGCAGCTCAACGGCCTCTGGAAACACCATATATTTT. This chain joins TRBV9 and TRBJ1-3; the D is unclear. This CDR3 region has 14 residues. V lost 4 bases and J lost 0, with 8 bases in between. CDR1 is SGDLS, CDR2 YYNGEE, per germline. Together with reference TRBV9 and TRBJ1-3, the CDR3 gives the full variable domain: DSGVTQTPKHLITATGQRVTLRCSPRSGDLSVYWYQQSLDQGLQFLIQYYNGEERAKGNILERFSAQQFPDLHSELNLSSLELGDSALYFCASSSTASGNTIYFGEGSWLTVV.

The chain uses TRBV4-3 and TRBJ2-7; 7 bases agree with TRBD2. Germline CDR1 LGHNA, CDR2 YSLEER. CDR3 length: 14 amino acids. Trimming removed 1 base from V and 2 bases from J; junction bases left unmatched: 2. CDR3 residues: CASSQVAGAYEQYF. In DNA form, the CDR3 reads TGCGCCAGCAGCCAAGTTGCGGGAGCCTACGAGCAGTACTTC.

The rearrangement joins TRBV11-2 to TRBJ2-7, with TRBD2 as a possible D gene (6 bases). The CDR3 is 15 residues long. CDR1 SGHAT and CDR2 FQNNGV come from the germline V gene. Trimming stripped 5 bases from V and 5 bases from J, with 19 bases between. CDR3 nucleotides: TGTGCCAGCAGCCCGGCCTCGGGAGTAAGTAACGAGCAGTACTTC. Translating gives CASSPASGVSNEQYF.

The chain is built from TRBV27 and TRBJ2-7, with no clear D. Germline CDR1 MNHEY, CDR2 SMNVEV (reference sequence). V dropped 2 bases and J dropped 3 bases, with 11 bases sitting between them. The CDR3 has 14 amino acids. The CDR3 spells CASSLGRTIYEQYF. The CDR3 nucleotides are TGTGCCAGCAGTTTAGGCAGAACCATCTACGAGCAGTACTTC.

The chain recombines TRBV27 with TRBJ2-3; 7 bases align to TRBD2. Germline V lookup: CDR1 MNHEY, CDR2 SMNVEV (reference sequence). The CDR3 runs 14 residues. V dropped 5 bases and J dropped 6; count of bases not matched to a gene: 8. In DNA form, the CDR3 reads TGTGCCAGCAGTCCCGGGACTAACGGTGATACGCAGTATTTT. It encodes CASSPGTNGDTQYF.

This sequence joins TRBV15 and TRBJ1-1, with 7 nucleotides matching TRBD1. CDR3 length: 13 amino acids. The V and J ends lost 8 bases and 4 bases, in that order; junction bases with no gene match: 7. Germline-derived CDR1 and CDR2 are LNHNV and YYDKDF (reference sequence). The DNA for the CDR3 is TGTGCCACCGGGGCTACAGGGGCCACTGAAGCTTTCTTT. Amino acids: CATGATGATEAFF.

The gene calls are TRBV10-3 and TRBJ1-2; 9 bases match TRBD1. Germline assignment: CDR1 ENHRY and CDR2 SYGVKD. There are 13 residues in the CDR3. The V segment lost 3 bases and the J segment 6 bases; nucleotides outside the gene matches: 2. This CDR3 reads CAISDRQGDGYTF. The CDR3 coding sequence is TGTGCCATCAGTGACAGACAGGGGGATGGCTACACCTTC.

This chain uses TRBV10-3 with TRBJ2-5; no clear D gene. The germline CDR1 and CDR2 sequences are ENHRY and SYGVKD. This CDR3 contains 13 residues. V gave up 5 bases and J gave up 5 bases, with 12 bases separating them. The CDR3 spells CAISTEVEETQYF. CDR3 in DNA: TGTGCCATCAGTACAGAGGTAGAGGAGACCCAGTACTTC.

The chain joins TRBV2 to TRBJ2-7; D is perhaps TRBD2 (5 bases). Trimming took off 1 base at V and 5 bases at J, with 18 bases between the two ends. In germline, CDR1 is SNHLY, CDR2 FYNNEI. The CDR3 is 16 residues long. CDR3: CASSEELGAAVHEQYF. Written as DNA, the CDR3 is TGTGCCAGCAGTGAAGAATTGGGAGCTGCTGTCCACGAGCAGTACTTC.